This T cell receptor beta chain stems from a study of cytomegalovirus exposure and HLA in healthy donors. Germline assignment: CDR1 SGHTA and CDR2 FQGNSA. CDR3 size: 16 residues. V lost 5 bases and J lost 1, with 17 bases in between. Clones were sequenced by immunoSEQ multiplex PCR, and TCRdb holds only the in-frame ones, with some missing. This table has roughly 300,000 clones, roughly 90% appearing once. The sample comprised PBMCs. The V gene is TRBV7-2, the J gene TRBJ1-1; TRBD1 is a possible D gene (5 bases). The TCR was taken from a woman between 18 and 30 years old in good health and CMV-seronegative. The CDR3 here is CASSPAGVGANTEAFF. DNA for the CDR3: TGTGCCAGCAGCCCAGCGGGGGTAGGGGCGAACACTGAAGCTTTCTTT. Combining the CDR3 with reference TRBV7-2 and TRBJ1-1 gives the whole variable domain GAGVSQSPSNKVTEKGKDVELRCDPISGHTALYWYRQSLGQGLEFLIYFQGNSAPDKSGLPSDRFSAERTGGSVSTLTIQRTQQEDSAVYLCASSPAGVGANTEAFFGQGTRLTVV.